This TCR beta chain derives from a study of identical twins. Broader study findings: Fewer insertions were carried by abundant cord blood beta clonotypes, but none was seen in memory repertoires. Models, which agreed with sharing between unrelated individuals, nonetheless underestimated the out-of-frame TCR alpha sharing seen in monozygotic twins.

The authors used template switching to add a universal primer site and gave cDNA unique molecular identifiers. TCRdb processed the 5' RACE reads anew with MiXCR; each CDR3 protein has one entry. The data contain fewer than 800,000 distinct CDR3 sequences, about 7.1% of them singletons. In this sample, this clonotype turned up many times. Its antigen is unknown. This CDR3 is 15 amino acids long. Germline lookup yields CDR1 SGHRS and CDR2 YFSETQ. V dropped 4 bases and J dropped 2 bases, with 16 bases sitting between them. These sequences were also reported in another study, on yellow fever vaccine responses in identical twins. This second report adds: Twins' vaccine T cell response reportedly seemed partly convergent, partly personalized.

This chain joins TRBV5-1 and TRBJ2-7, with D maybe TRBD2 (6 bases). The TCR sequence derives from a woman younger than 30 in good health. Sequencing used PBMCs. Here the CDR3 DNA reads TGCGCCAGCAGCCCAACGTCGCGGGGAACCTACGAGCAGTACTTC. Amino acid sequence: CASSPTSRGTYEQYF.